Here is one TCR beta chain with its context. The sample belongs to a study of blood T cell repertoires in COVID-19. Profiling relied on immunoSEQ multiplex PCR, and the TCRdb table lists in-frame clones only, not all of them. The data hold 250,000 to 350,000 clones, with under 95% observed a single time. From germline, CDR1 is MDHEN and CDR2 SYDVKM. The CDR3 is made up of 15 amino acids. Trimming left V 6 bases short and J 2 bases short, with 14 bases between. This receptor was taken from a woman aged 30 to 39 who had recovered from COVID-19. Sequences were obtained from PBMCs or T cells enriched from blood (not recorded which). The V call is TRBV28, the J call TRBJ1-5; a possible D gene is TRBD1 (6 bases). The CDR3 DNA follows: TGTGCCAGCAGAGACGACAGGAGAGGCAATCAGCCCCAGCATTTT. Translated: CASRDDRRGNQPQHF.